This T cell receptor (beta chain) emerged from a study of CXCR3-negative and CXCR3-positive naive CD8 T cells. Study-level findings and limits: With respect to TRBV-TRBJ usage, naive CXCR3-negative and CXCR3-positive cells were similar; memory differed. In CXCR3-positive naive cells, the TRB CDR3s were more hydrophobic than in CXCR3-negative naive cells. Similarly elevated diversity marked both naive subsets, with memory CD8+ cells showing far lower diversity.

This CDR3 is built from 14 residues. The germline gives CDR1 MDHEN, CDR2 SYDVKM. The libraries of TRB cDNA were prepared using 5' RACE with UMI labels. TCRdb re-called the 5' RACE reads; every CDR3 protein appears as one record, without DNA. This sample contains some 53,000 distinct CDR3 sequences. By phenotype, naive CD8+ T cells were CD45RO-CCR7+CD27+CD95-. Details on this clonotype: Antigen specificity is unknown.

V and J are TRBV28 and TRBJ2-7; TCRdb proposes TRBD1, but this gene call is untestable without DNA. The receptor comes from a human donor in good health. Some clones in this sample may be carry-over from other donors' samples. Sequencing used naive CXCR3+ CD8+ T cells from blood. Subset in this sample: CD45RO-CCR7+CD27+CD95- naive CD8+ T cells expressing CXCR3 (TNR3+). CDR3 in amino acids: CASSYSGTGYEQYF. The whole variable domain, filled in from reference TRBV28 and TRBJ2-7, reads DVKVTQSSRYLVKRTGEKVFLECVQDMDHENMFWYRQDPGLGLRLIYFSYDVKMKEKGDIPEGYSVSREKKERFSLILESASTNQTSMYLCASSYSGTGYEQYFGPGTRLTVT.